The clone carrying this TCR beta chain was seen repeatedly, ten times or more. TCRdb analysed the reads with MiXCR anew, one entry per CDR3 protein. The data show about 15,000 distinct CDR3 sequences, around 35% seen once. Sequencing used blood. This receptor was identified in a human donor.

CDR3 region: CASSQGSTEAFF. In nucleotides, the CDR3 is TGCGCCAGCAGCCAAGGAAGCACTGAAGCTTTCTTT. The rearrangement links TRBV4-3 to TRBJ1-1; D unclear. The CDR3 totals 12 residues. Germline V gene lookup returns CDR1 LGHNA and CDR2 YSLEER. The V gene lost 1 base and the J gene lost 4 bases, with 4 bases spanning the gap.